The 22 T cell receptor beta chains reported below all come from one sample, sequenced in a study of blood T cell repertoires in COVID-19. Assay: immunoSEQ multiplex PCR; the TCRdb copy retains only in-frame clones and omits some. The table has about 11,000 clones, around 90% seen once. The sequencing sample was made of peripheral blood. The receptor set was obtained from a human donor in a cohort sampled during active COVID-19.

This clone was seen only once. The rearrangement uses TRBV29-1 and TRBJ2-7; the D is unclear. Trimming removed 2 bases at V and 3 bases at J, with 5 bases between. CDR1 is SQVTM, CDR2 ANQGSEA, per germline. The CDR3 has 11 amino acids. The DNA of the CDR3 is TGCAGCGTTGAATGGAGCTACGAGCAGTACTTC. This sequence encodes CSVEWSYEQYF.

V and J are TRBV6-6 and TRBJ1-4, with a tentative D call TRBD1 (6 bases). V was clipped by 6 bases and J by 0 bases, with 14 bases between them. Germline V CDR1 and CDR2: MNHNY, SVGAGI (reference sequence). The CDR3 contains 16 residues. The CDR3, as DNA: TGTGCCAGCAGGTTCGGCAGGGGCGCAACTAATGAAAAACTGTTTTTT. Translating it yields CASRFGRGATNEKLFF.

The CDR3 region has the DNA TGTGCCAGCAGCTCCCGCCATGACAGGGGTGCTGAAGCTTTCTTT. As protein: CASSSRHDRGAEAFF. This chain uses TRBV7-3 with TRBJ1-1; 8 bases agree with TRBD1. Looked up from germline, CDR1 is SGHTA and CDR2 is FQGTGA. With V trimmed by 4 bases and J by 6 bases, 10 bases remained unmatched. This CDR3 comprises 15 residues.

V is TRBV19 and J is TRBJ1-5, with D tentatively TRBD1 (5 bases). V was trimmed by 5 bases and J by 4 bases, leaving 18 bases between them. The CDR3 covers 16 residues. CDR1 is LNHDA, CDR2 SQIVND, per germline (reference sequence). The CDR3: CASSFHPRQRNQPQHF. The CDR3 DNA is TGTGCCAGTAGTTTCCATCCGAGACAGAGAAATCAGCCCCAGCATTTT.

The chain couples TRBV9 to TRBJ2-1, with a possible D match to TRBD2 (5 bases). Germline V gene data show CDR1 as SGDLS and CDR2 as YYNGEE. Deletions cut 0 bases from V and 7 bases from J, with 11 bases between. This CDR3 region has 14 residues. CDR3 protein: CASSVAGSENEQFF. Here the CDR3 DNA reads TGTGCCAGCAGCGTAGCGGGGTCTGAGAATGAGCAGTTCTTC.

V is TRBV29-1 and J is TRBJ2-7; the D gene is possibly TRBD2 (6 bases). V was trimmed by 3 bases and J by 8 bases, leaving 17 bases between them. The CDR3 has 13 residues. CDR1 and CDR2 (germline): SQVTM, ANQGSEA. DNA for the CDR3: TGCAGCGTTGATGCGGGTGAGGGAGGACAGCAGTACTTC. It yields the protein CSVDAGEGGQQYF.

This chain links TRBV7-9 with TRBJ1-3, with D perhaps TRBD1 (6 bases). Germline CDR1 reads SEHNR; CDR2 reads FQNEAQ (reference sequence). The CDR3 is 15 amino acids. Trimming removed 4 bases from V and 4 bases from J, with 14 bases in between. The CDR3 region has the DNA TGTGCCAGCAGCTCTAACAGGGTTTCGGGAAACACCATATATTTT. This codes for CASSSNRVSGNTIYF.

The chain carries TRBV10-3 and TRBJ2-5; tentatively, D is TRBD1 (5 bases). Germline CDR1 is ENHRY and CDR2 is SYGVKD. V was clipped by 7 bases and J by 2 bases, with 11 bases between them. The CDR3 is 13 residues long. CDR3 nucleotides: TGTGCCATCAAGGGGCAGGGACAAGAGACCCAGTACTTC. Residues: CAIKGQGQETQYF.

A few counts support this clone. This rearrangement joins TRBV9 to TRBJ1-5; D not resolved. The CDR3 extends over 14 amino acids. V lost 2 bases, J lost 7 bases, and 13 bases lay in between. Per the germline V gene, CDR1 is SGDLS and CDR2 is YYNGEE. CDR3 sequence reads: CASSVSPGEQPQHF. In DNA, the CDR3 is TGTGCCAGCAGCGTCTCTCCCGGGGAGCAGCCCCAGCATTTT.

The chain carries TRBV7-2 and TRBJ1-1, with D maybe TRBD1 (5 bases). The CDR3 consists of 14 residues. Germline V gives CDR1 SGHTA, CDR2 FQGNSA. Trimming cost V 4 bases and J 1 base, with 10 bases left between them. As DNA, the CDR3 is TGTGCCAGCAGCTCATGGACAAAGAACACTGAAGCTTTCTTT. Its protein is CASSSWTKNTEAFF.

This chain connects TRBV11-2 to TRBJ2-3; D might be TRBD1 (6 bases). CDR3 size: 15 residues. V lost 5 bases and J lost 0, with 12 bases in between. Germline CDR1 reads SGHAT; CDR2 reads FQNNGV. The CDR3 region has the DNA TGTGCCAGCAGCCCAGGGGCCTATAGCACAGATACGCAGTATTTT. Its translation is CASSPGAYSTDTQYF.

The chain joins TRBV29-1 to TRBJ1-6; weak D call: TRBD1 (5 bases). The V gene lost 7 bases and the J gene lost 10 bases, with 14 bases spanning the gap. Germline assignment: CDR1 SQVTM and CDR2 ANQGSEA. The CDR3 extends over 12 amino acids. CDR3 DNA sequence: TGCAGCGGGGGGGACGGGAAATCACCCCTCCACTTT. It yields the protein CSGGDGKSPLHF.

The rearrangement links TRBV6-5 to TRBJ2-7, with D perhaps matching TRBD1 (7 bases). The CDR3 is 13 amino acids. Trimming removed 6 bases at V and 6 bases at J, with 15 bases between. Germline CDR1 is MNHEY and CDR2 is SVGAGI. The DNA of the CDR3 is TGTGCCAGCAGCTATGGAGGGGGCGCCGAGCAGTACTTC. This codes for CASSYGGGAEQYF.

As regards this clone: This specimen includes other DNA sequences encoding the same CDR3. V gene TRBV7-2 combines with J gene TRBJ2-7; the D gene is possibly TRBD2 (6 bases). Germline V gene lookup returns CDR1 SGHTA and CDR2 FQGNSA. The CDR3 is 13 residues long. V lost 6 bases and J lost 5, with 14 bases in between. CDR3 in amino acids: CASSLGWGDEQYF. The CDR3 nucleotides read TGTGCCAGCAGTTTGGGGTGGGGGGACGAGCAGTACTTC.

The chain joins TRBV6-5 to TRBJ1-2, with a weak D call TRBD1 (6 bases). This CDR3 is 15 amino acids long. The V end lost 7 bases, the J end lost 5 bases, and 20 bases lay between the germline ends. The germline CDR1 and CDR2 sequences are MNHEY and SVGAGI. The CDR3 protein is CASTEAPGQGYGYTF. The CDR3 DNA reads as TGTGCCAGCACCGAGGCCCCGGGACAAGGATATGGCTACACCTTC.

This clone was detected once. The chain employs TRBV10-3 and TRBJ1-2; D not resolved. Trimming stripped 3 bases from V and 4 bases from J, with 9 bases between. CDR1 and CDR2 from the germline V gene are ENHRY and SYGVKD. The CDR3 consists of 13 residues. The CDR3 loop reads CAISDSSLYGYTF. The DNA for the CDR3 is TGTGCCATCAGTGACAGTAGCCTCTATGGCTACACCTTC.

The CDR3 here is CASSRQKNTEAFF. Written as DNA, the CDR3 is TGTGCCAGCAGCAGACAGAAAAACACTGAAGCTTTCTTT. The rearrangement links TRBV6-5 to TRBJ1-1; a possible D gene is TRBD1 (5 bases). This CDR3 spans 13 amino acids. V was trimmed by 6 bases and J by 2 bases, leaving 10 bases between them. Per germline, CDR1 MNHEY and CDR2 SVGAGI.

The chain has TRBV3-1 (or the pseudogene TRBV3-2) and TRBJ1-5; D unclear. The CDR3 is made up of 15 amino acids. V was clipped by 0 bases and J by 6 bases, with 12 bases between them. Germline CDR1 LGHDT, CDR2 YNNKEL (reference sequence). CDR3 sequence reads: CASSQDYGSFQPQHF. The CDR3, as DNA: TGTGCCAGCAGCCAAGATTACGGGTCCTTTCAGCCCCAGCATTTT.

The chain is built from TRBV7-3 and TRBJ2-2; 15 nucleotides align to TRBD2. CDR3 size: 19 residues. Trimming removed 6 bases from V and 0 bases from J; junction bases left unmatched: 8. Germline CDR1 is SGHTA and CDR2 is FQGTGA. The CDR3, as DNA: TGTGCCAGCAGTTTCTCCGGGACTAGCGGGGGGACGAACACCGGGGAGCTGTTTTTT. It is translated as CASSFSGTSGGTNTGELFF.

This clone was counted only a few times. V gene TRBV7-9 combines with J gene TRBJ1-2; D uncertain. Germline loops: CDR1 SEHNR, CDR2 FQNEAQ (reference sequence). The CDR3 totals 13 residues. V was clipped by 2 bases and J by 4 bases, with 8 bases between them. The CDR3 DNA follows: TGTGCCAGCAGCTTAAGAGGATTCTATGGCTACACCTTC. This encodes CASSLRGFYGYTF.

The chain couples TRBV19 to TRBJ1-6; TRBD1 matches at 8 bases. The CDR3 totals 16 residues. Germline V gene sequence: CDR1 LNHDA, CDR2 SQIVND (reference sequence). V shed 3 bases, J shed 9 bases, and the junction held 10 bases outside the gene matches. CDR3 sequence reads: CASSIAGQGLSSPLHF. CDR3 nucleotide sequence: TGTGCCAGTAGTATCGCCGGACAGGGACTTTCTTCACCCCTCCACTTT.

This chain connects TRBV6-5 to TRBJ2-6, with unresolved D. CDR1 is MNHEY, CDR2 SVGAGI, per germline. The ends were cut back, 4 bases at V and 1 base at J, with 8 bases in the middle. The CDR3 extends over 15 amino acids. Here the CDR3 reads CASSSGASGANVLTF. CDR3 nucleotide sequence: TGTGCCAGCAGTTCAGGTGCGTCTGGGGCCAACGTCCTGACTTTC.